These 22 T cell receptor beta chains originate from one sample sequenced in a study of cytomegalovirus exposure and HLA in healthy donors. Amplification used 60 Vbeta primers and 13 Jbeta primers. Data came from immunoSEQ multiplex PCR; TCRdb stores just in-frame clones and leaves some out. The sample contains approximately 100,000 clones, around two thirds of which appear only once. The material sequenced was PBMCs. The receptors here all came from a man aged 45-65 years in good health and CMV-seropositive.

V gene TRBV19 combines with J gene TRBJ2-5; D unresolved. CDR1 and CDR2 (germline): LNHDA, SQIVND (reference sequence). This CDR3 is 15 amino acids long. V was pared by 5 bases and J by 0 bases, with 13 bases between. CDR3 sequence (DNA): TGTGCCAGTAGTGGCTTCGAAAAGTACCAAGAGACCCAGTACTTC. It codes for CASSGFEKYQETQYF.

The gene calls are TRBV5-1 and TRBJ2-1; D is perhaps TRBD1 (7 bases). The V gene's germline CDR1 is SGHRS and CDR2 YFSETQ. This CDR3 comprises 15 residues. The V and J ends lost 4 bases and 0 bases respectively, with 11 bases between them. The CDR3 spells CASSQGGGSYNEQFF. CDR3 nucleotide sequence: TGCGCCAGCAGCCAGGGGGGAGGCTCCTACAATGAGCAGTTCTTC.

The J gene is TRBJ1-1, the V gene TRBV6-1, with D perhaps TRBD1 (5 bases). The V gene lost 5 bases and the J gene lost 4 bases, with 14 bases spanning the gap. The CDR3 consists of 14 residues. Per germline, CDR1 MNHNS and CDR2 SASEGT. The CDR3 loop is CASSPTQGITEAFF. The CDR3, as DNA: TGTGCCAGCAGTCCGACTCAGGGAATCACTGAAGCTTTCTTT.

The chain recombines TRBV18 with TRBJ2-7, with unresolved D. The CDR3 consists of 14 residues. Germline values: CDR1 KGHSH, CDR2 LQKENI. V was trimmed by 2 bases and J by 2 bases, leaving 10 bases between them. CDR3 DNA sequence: TGTGCCAGCTCACCAGGGCTACAAGCCTACGAGCAGTACTTC. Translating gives CASSPGLQAYEQYF. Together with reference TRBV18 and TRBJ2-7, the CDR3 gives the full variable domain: NAGVMQNPRHLVRRRGQEARLRCSPMKGHSHVYWYRQLPEEGLKFMVYLQKENIIDESGMPKERFSAEFPKEGPSILRIQQVVRGDSAAYFCASSPGLQAYEQYFGPGTRLTVT.

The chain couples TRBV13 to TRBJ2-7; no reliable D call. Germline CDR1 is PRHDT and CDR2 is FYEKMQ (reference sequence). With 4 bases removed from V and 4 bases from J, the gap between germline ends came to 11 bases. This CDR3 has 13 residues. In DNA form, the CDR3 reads TGTGCCAGCAGCTCCAAGCACGAGTACGAGCAGTACTTC. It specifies CASSSKHEYEQYF.

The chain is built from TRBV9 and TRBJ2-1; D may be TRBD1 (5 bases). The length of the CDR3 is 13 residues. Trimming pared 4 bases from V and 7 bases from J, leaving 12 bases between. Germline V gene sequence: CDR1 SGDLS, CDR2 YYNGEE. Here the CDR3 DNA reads TGTGCCAGCAGCCAAAACTCAGGGAATGAGCAGTTCTTC. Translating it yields CASSQNSGNEQFF.

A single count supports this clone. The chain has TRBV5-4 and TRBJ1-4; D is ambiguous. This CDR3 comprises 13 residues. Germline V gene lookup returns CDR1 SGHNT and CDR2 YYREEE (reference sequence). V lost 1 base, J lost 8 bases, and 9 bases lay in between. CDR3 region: CASSLKGAEKLFF. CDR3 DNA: TGTGCCAGCAGCTTGAAAGGAGCGGAAAAACTGTTTTTT.

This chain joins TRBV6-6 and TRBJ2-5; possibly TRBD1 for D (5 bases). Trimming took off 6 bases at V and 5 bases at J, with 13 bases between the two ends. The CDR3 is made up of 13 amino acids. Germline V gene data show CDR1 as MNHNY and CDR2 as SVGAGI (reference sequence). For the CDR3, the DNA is TGTGCCAGCAGACCACAAGGGGTGGAGACCCAGTACTTC. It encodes CASRPQGVETQYF.

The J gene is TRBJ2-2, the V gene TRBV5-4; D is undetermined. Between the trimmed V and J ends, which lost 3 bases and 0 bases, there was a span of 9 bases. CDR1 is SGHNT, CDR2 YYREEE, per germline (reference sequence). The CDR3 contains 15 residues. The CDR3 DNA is TGTGCCAGCAGCTCGGAGATAGCGAACACCGGGGAGCTGTTTTTT. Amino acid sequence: CASSSEIANTGELFF.

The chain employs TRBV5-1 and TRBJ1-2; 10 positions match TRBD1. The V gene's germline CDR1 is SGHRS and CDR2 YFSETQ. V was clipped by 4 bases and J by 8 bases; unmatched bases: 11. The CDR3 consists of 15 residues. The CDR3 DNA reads TGCGCCAGCAGCGACGTGGGACAGGGGATTTTAGGCTACACCTTC. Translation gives CASSDVGQGILGYTF.

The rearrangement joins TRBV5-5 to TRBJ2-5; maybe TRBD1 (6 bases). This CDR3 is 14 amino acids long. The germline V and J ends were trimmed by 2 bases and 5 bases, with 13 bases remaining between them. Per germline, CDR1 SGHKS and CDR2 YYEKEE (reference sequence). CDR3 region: CASSLLQGTETQYF. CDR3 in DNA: TGTGCCAGCAGCTTATTACAGGGTACGGAGACCCAGTACTTC.

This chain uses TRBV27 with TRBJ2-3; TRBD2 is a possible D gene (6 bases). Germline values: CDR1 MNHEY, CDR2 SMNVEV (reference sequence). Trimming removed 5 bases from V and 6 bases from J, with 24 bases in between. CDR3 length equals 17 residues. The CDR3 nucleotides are TGTGCCAGCAGTCCCCGGGGGTTGCAGGGTCCCCGGGATACGCAGTATTTT. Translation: CASSPRGLQGPRDTQYF.

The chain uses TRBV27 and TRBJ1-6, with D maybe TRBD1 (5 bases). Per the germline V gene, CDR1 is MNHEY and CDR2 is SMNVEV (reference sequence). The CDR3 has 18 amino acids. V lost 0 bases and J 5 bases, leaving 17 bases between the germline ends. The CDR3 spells CASSLSRVGGSNNSPLHF. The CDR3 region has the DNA TGTGCCAGCAGTTTATCGAGGGTCGGGGGTAGTAATAATTCACCCCTCCACTTT.

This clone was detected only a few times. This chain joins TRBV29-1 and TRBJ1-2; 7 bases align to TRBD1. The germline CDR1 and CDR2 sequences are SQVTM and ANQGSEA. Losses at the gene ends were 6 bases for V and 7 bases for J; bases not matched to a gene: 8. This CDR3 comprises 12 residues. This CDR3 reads CSVTDRVFGYTF. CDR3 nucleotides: TGCAGCGTGACCGACAGGGTATTTGGCTACACCTTC.

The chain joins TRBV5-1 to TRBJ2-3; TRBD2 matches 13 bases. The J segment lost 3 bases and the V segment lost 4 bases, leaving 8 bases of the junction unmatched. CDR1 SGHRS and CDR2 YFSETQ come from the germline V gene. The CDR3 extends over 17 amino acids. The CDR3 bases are TGCGCCAGCAGCCCGCGGACTAGCGGGAGTGGGACAGATACGCAGTATTTT. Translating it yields CASSPRTSGSGTDTQYF.

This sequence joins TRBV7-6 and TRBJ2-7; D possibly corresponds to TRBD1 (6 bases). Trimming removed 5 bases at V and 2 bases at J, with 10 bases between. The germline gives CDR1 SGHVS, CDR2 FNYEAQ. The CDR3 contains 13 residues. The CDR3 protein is CASSTRTAYEQYF. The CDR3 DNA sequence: TGTGCCAGCAGCACCCGGACAGCCTACGAGCAGTACTTC. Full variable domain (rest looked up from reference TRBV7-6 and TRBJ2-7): GAGVSQSPRYKVTKRGQDVALRCDPISGHVSLYWYRQALGQGPEFLTYFNYEAQQDKSGLPNDRFSAERPEGSISTLTIQRTEQRDSAMYRCASSTRTAYEQYFGPGTRLTVT.

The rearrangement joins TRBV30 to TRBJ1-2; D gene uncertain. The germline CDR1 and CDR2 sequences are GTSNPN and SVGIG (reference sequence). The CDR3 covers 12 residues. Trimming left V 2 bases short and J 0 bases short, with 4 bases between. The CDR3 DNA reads TGTGCCTGGAGTCCATCTAACTATGGCTACACCTTC. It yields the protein CAWSPSNYGYTF.

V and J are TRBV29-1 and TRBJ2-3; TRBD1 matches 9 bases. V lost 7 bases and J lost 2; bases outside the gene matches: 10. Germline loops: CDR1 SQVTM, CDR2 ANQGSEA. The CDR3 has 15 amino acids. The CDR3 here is CSGRMGQGITDTQYF. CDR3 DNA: TGCAGCGGTCGAATGGGACAGGGCATCACAGATACGCAGTATTTT.

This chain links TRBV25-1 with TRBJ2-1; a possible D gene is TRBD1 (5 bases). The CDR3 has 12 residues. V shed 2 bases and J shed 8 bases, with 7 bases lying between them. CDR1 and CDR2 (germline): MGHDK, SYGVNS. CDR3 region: CASSEQGDEQFF. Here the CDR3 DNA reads TGTGCCAGCAGTGAACAGGGCGATGAGCAGTTCTTC.

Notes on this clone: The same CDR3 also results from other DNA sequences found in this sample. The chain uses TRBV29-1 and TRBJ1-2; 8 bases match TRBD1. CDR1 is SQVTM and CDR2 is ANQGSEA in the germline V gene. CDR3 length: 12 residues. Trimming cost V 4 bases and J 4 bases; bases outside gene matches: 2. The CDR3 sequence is CSVGTGGYGYTF. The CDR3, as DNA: TGCAGCGTTGGTACAGGGGGCTATGGCTACACCTTC.

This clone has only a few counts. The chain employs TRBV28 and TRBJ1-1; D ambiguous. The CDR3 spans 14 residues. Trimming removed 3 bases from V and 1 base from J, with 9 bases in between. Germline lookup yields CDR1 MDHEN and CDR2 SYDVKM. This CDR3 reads CASSLGGKNTEAFF. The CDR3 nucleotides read TGTGCCAGCAGTTTGGGAGGGAAGAACACTGAAGCTTTCTTT.

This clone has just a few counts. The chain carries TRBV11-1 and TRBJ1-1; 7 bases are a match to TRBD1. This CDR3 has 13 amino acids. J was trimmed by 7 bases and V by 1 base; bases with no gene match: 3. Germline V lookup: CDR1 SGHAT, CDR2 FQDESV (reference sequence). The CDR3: CASSLGRDSEAFF. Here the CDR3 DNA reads TGTGCCAGCAGCTTAGGGAGGGACAGTGAAGCTTTCTTT.